Given below is one T cell receptor beta chain in context. The CDR3 loop spans 14 amino acids. V gave up 7 bases and J gave up 0 bases, with 10 bases separating them. Germline V CDR1 and CDR2: MNHEY, SVGEGT. TCRdb analysed the 5' RACE reads with MiXCR anew, one entry per CDR3 protein. The table records roughly 69,000 distinct CDR3 sequences, around a fifth of them present only once. This chain links TRBV6-2 or TRBV6-3 with TRBJ2-1; D remains unclear. Sample: memory CD4+ T cells sorted from a lymph node. Subset reported: memory CD4+ T cells, CD4+CD45RO+CD25-. This clonotype was sampled from a female donor with breast cancer. The CDR3 nucleotides are TGTGCCAGCACCGACACCAGCTCCTACAATGAGCAGTTCTTC. Encoded protein: CASTDTSSYNEQFF.